The 17 T cell receptor beta chains below all came from one sample that was sequenced in a study of tumor and adjacent non-tumor tissue in lung cancer. No cell sorting was done before RNA was extracted from the tissue. Distant lung tissue was collected more than 3 cm away from the tumor edge. TCRbeta libraries were built with three rounds of nested PCR, modified from ARM-PCR. TCRdb called the multiplex PCR reads again in MiXCR, with one record for every CDR3 protein. This table holds tens of thousands of distinct CDR3 sequences, around 65% found once. Sequencing was done on a sample of distant non-tumor lung tissue. Receptors originate from a woman between 50 and 59 years old with non-small cell lung cancer.

This clonotype occurred many times. V and J are TRBV7-9 and TRBJ2-5; TRBD2 might be the D (5 bases). This CDR3 is 16 amino acids long. V was shortened by 1 base and J by 4 bases, with 16 bases between the two germline ends. Germline loops: CDR1 SEHNR, CDR2 FQNEAQ (reference sequence). This CDR3 reads CASSLVLVGIPETQYF. Here the CDR3 DNA reads TGTGCCAGCAGCTTAGTTCTAGTCGGGATCCCAGAGACCCAGTACTTC.

This clonotype was seen a few times. The chain uses TRBV30 and TRBJ1-1; D perhaps matches TRBD1 (6 bases). The length of the CDR3 is 12 residues. Germline V gives CDR1 GTSNPN, CDR2 SVGIG (reference sequence). Trimming removed 4 bases from V and 7 bases from J, with 13 bases in between. The CDR3 here is CAWTGNRDEAFF. The CDR3 DNA is TGTGCCTGGACCGGGAACAGGGATGAAGCTTTCTTT. The complete variable domain, with remaining parts taken from reference TRBV30 and TRBJ1-1, reads SQTIHQWPATLVQPVGSPLSLECTVEGTSNPNLYWYRQAAGRGLQLLFYSVGIGQISSEVPQNLSASRPQDRQFILSSKKLLLSDSGFYLCAWTGNRDEAFFGQGTRLTVV.

Concerning this clonotype itself: At one end the junction does not follow the germline gene, possibly because of a read error. This chain uses TRBV11-2 with TRBJ2-7, with TRBD1 identical over 10 bases. The CDR3 is 15 residues long. CDR1 is SGHAT, CDR2 FQNNGV, per germline. CDR3 region: CAGSFGTGVTYEEYF. Written as DNA, the CDR3 is TGTGCTGGCAGCTTCGGGACAGGGGTTACTTACGAGGAGTACTTC.

A word on this clonotype: Because the CDR3 is missing its conserved closing phenylalanine or tryptophan, this is likely a read error. This chain connects TRBV7-8 to TRBJ2-7; 10 bases match TRBD2. Germline lookup yields CDR1 SGHVS and CDR2 FQNEAQ. CDR3 length: 16 residues. The CDR3 reads CASNGQTGTSVYEQYI. For the CDR3, the DNA is TGTGCTAGCAACGGACAGACCGGGACTAGCGTCTACGAGCAGTACATC.

In this sample, this clonotype turned up many times. The V and J genes are TRBV11-2 and TRBJ2-5; possible D gene TRBD2, 6 bases. Germline loops: CDR1 SGHAT, CDR2 FQNNGV. Trimming removed 1 base at V and 1 base at J, with 13 bases between. The CDR3 sequence is 16 residues long. DNA for the CDR3: TGTGCCAGCAGCTTAGTGGGGGGACCACCCCAAGAGACCCAGTACTTC. Amino acid sequence: CASSLVGGPPQETQYF.

This clonotype was seen once. A much larger clone sits a single nucleotide away, making a read error possible. V gene TRBV28 combines with J gene TRBJ2-5; tentatively, D is TRBD2 (6 bases). The CDR3 has 14 amino acids. Germline loops: CDR1 MDHEN, CDR2 SYDVKM. The CDR3: CANSLAGYQETQYF. CDR3 bases: TGTGCCAACAGTTTGGCGGGATATCAAGAGACCCAGTACTTC.

This clonotype was recorded a few times. An end of the junction differs from the germline gene, which may be a read error. This CDR3 reads CASSARGLRETQCF. Written as DNA, the CDR3 is TGCGCCAGCAGTGCGAGGGGGCTACGAGAGACCCAGTGCTTC. The chain joins TRBV10-2 to TRBJ2-5; 7 bases align to TRBD1. The CDR3 has 14 residues. The germline gives CDR1 WSHSY, CDR2 SAAADI.

Here the CDR3 reads CAIRGGRGETQYF. CDR3 nucleotide sequence: TGTGCCATCAGGGGAGGGAGAGGAGAGACCCAGTACTTC. The chain joins TRBV28 to TRBJ2-5, with a possible D match to TRBD2 (7 bases). Trimming removed 10 bases from V and 4 bases from J, with 16 bases in between. Germline V lookup: CDR1 MDHEN, CDR2 SYDVKM. The CDR3 contains 13 residues.

This clonotype was detected only a few times. This sequence may be a read error, since a much larger clone differs from it by one base. The chain has TRBV6-5 and TRBJ2-3; D not resolved. Germline V gene data show CDR1 as MNHEY and CDR2 as SVGAGI. The CDR3 has 11 amino acids. In DNA form, the CDR3 reads TGTGCCAGCGCTATGGCAGATATGCAGTATTTT. Amino acid sequence: CASAMADMQYF.

As to this clonotype: Just one base apart from a much larger clone, this may be a read error. This chain uses TRBV28 with TRBJ2-7; 9 nucleotides align to TRBD1. Germline-derived CDR1 and CDR2 are MDHEN and SYDVKM. The CDR3 contains 15 residues. After removal of 5 bases from V and 5 bases from J, the junction contained 10 bases not matched to a gene. Here the CDR3 DNA reads TGTGCCAGCAGTCATACGGACAGGGGTAGCGACGAGCAGTACTTC. It is translated as CASSHTDRGSDEQYF.

Concerning this clonotype itself: At one end the junction does not follow the germline gene, possibly because of a read error. The chain uses TRBV6-2 or TRBV6-3 and TRBJ2-2, with a possible D match to TRBD2 (5 bases). CDR1 and CDR2 from the germline V gene are MNHEY and SVGEGT. The CDR3 sequence is 13 residues long. CDR3 residues: CASSLQGTGEPFF. The CDR3 DNA reads as TGTGCCAGCAGTCTGCAAGGTACCGGGGAGCCGTTTTTT.

In regard to this clonotype: A much larger clone differs from this one at a single base, so this may be a read error. The chain uses TRBV4-1 and TRBJ2-4, with D perhaps TRBD1 or TRBD2 (6 bases each). In germline, CDR1 is MGHRA, CDR2 YSYEKL. The CDR3 totals 15 residues. The CDR3 coding sequence is TGCACCAGCAGCCAAGGGGGGCTAGCCAAAAACATTCAGTACTTC. This encodes CTSSQGGLAKNIQYF.

Comment on this clonotype: A much bigger clone sits one base away, suggesting this may be a read error. The rearrangement links TRBV20-1 to TRBJ2-7, with a tentative D call TRBD2 (6 bases). CDR1 is DFQATT and CDR2 is SNEGSKA in the germline V gene (reference sequence). The CDR3 has 15 amino acids. CDR3 sequence reads: CSADPSADMMYGQYF. CDR3 nucleotide sequence: TGCAGTGCCGACCCTAGCGCGGATATGATGTACGGGCAGTACTTC.

Details on this clonotype: It is likely a read error, because the conserved phenylalanine at the end of the CDR3 is missing. The genes are TRBV4-1 and TRBJ1-4, with D unresolved. The length of the CDR3 is 15 residues. Germline CDR1 reads MGHRA; CDR2 reads YSYEKL. The CDR3 DNA sequence: TGCGCAAGCAGTCGTCAGTCACCGACTAATGAAAAACTGTTTTAT. Translation: CASSRQSPTNEKLFY.

On this clonotype: Given the absence of the conserved phenylalanine or tryptophan at the CDR3 end, a read error is likely. The chain is built from TRBV6-7 and TRBJ2-1, with a possible D match to TRBD1 (6 bases). TRBV6-7 is an ORF, and what it does is uncertain. The length of the CDR3 is 13 residues. The CDR3 loop is CATFRDIYNEQFS. CDR3 in DNA: TGTGCCACCTTCCGGGACATCTACAATGAACAGTTCTCC.

V and J are TRBV29-1 and TRBJ2-5; D possibly corresponds to TRBD2 (5 bases). The CDR3 has 13 residues. Germline values: CDR1 SQVTM, CDR2 ANQGSEA. The CDR3: CSARVSGGETQYF. The CDR3 DNA follows: TGCAGTGCGCGGGTAAGCGGCGGAGAGACCCAGTACTTC.

In regard to this clonotype: One end of the junction is discordant with germline, which a read error may explain. The chain recombines TRBV11-2 with TRBJ1-1; D not certain. CDR1 is SGHAT, CDR2 FQNNGV, per germline. The CDR3 totals 14 residues. The CDR3: CASSLADRNTEVFF. CDR3 coding DNA: TGTGCCAGCAGCTTAGCCGATAGAAACACTGAAGTTTTCTTT.